These 9 T cell receptor beta chains came from one sample sequenced in a study of HIV-infected patients and healthy controls (dated by TCRdb to the mid-2010s). To prepare the library, 5' RACE was applied. The sequencing machine was an Illumina MiSeq. Reverse transcription of around 490 ng RNA was performed with SuperScript III using primers directed against the alpha and beta constant regions. Separate alpha and beta chain libraries were made by chain-specific third strand synthesis with multiplexing indices. TCRdb reanalyzed the raw reads on its own, using fastp at Q25 for trimming and MiXCR for clone calling, and kept in-frame beta chains. Here each entry gathers all rows of one CDR3 protein and keeps the most common genes and DNA. This sample gives under 6,000 distinct CDR3 sequences in total; around 8.1% of them show up just once. Together, the top ten hold around 30% of the sample. Follow-up blood from HIV-infected patients was collected roughly three months, about 14 weeks, after antiretroviral therapy began. Whole blood was used without fractionating the cells, so the repertoire represented all peripheral T cells without sorting.

The sample in question was blood, obtained during antiretroviral therapy. The receptors here all came from an adult with HIV infection.

This clonotype is medium-sized within its sample. The J gene is TRBJ1-5, the V gene TRBV2, with 11 bases fitting TRBD1. V shed 8 bases, J shed 6 bases, and the junction held 9 bases outside the gene matches. This CDR3 has 15 residues. Germline V gene sequence: CDR1 SNHLY, CDR2 FYNNEI. The CDR3 DNA follows: TGTGCCAGCGAAGCAGGACAGGGGGCTACTCAGCCCCAGCATTTT. Its translation is CASEAGQGATQPQHF.

The sample holds a few counts of this clonotype. This chain links TRBV29-1 with TRBJ2-1, with no clear D. V was cut by 6 bases and J by 8 bases, with 14 bases left in between. The CDR3 is 12 amino acids. Germline CDR1 is SQVTM and CDR2 is ANQGSEA. CDR3 residues: CSVSVEGHEQFF. In DNA, the CDR3 is TGCAGCGTGTCGGTAGAAGGGCATGAGCAGTTCTTC.

The chain has TRBV2 and TRBJ1-5; D not certain. The CDR3 consists of 13 residues. Trimming removed 7 bases from V and 5 bases from J, with 12 bases in between. Germline CDR1 reads SNHLY; CDR2 reads FYNNEI. CDR3 protein: CASNPGVDQPQHF. CDR3 nucleotide sequence: TGTGCCAGCAATCCCGGGGTGGATCAGCCCCAGCATTTT. The entire variable domain, with the rest obtained from reference TRBV2 and TRBJ1-5, is as follows: EPEVTQTPSHQVTQMGQEVILRCVPISNHLYFYWYRQILGQKVEFLVSFYNNEISEKSEIFDDQFSVERPDGSNFTLKIRSTKLEDSAMYFCASNPGVDQPQHFGDGTRLSIL.

This clonotype showed up many times. This sequence joins TRBV6-5 and TRBJ2-7; 14 bases are shared with TRBD2. Trimming cost V 6 bases and J 3 bases; bases outside gene matches: 7. This CDR3 is built from 16 residues. Germline CDR1 reads MNHEY; CDR2 reads SVGAGI. CDR3: CASRQKGLAGVYEQYF. CDR3 sequence (DNA): TGTGCCAGCAGGCAGAAGGGACTAGCGGGAGTCTACGAGCAGTACTTC.

The V gene is TRBV29-1, the J gene TRBJ2-1; D call uncertain. The CDR3 is made up of 11 amino acids. The germline V and J ends were trimmed by 2 bases and 7 bases, with 6 bases remaining between them. In germline, CDR1 is SQVTM, CDR2 ANQGSEA. CDR3: CSVEHGNEQFF. In DNA form, the CDR3 reads TGCAGCGTTGAACACGGGAATGAGCAGTTCTTC.

This clonotype was found many times. This chain joins TRBV14 and TRBJ2-1, with D possibly TRBD2 on 6 matching bases. The CDR3 runs to 16 residues. CDR1 and CDR2 from the germline V gene are SGHDN and FVKESK. Trimming left V 2 bases short and J 4 bases short, with 15 bases between. CDR3 amino acids: CASSQSRSSVYNEQFF. The CDR3 DNA sequence: TGTGCCAGCAGCCAATCCCGCTCTAGCGTTTACAATGAGCAGTTCTTC.

This clonotype was seen more than once but under ten times. The rearrangement uses TRBV12-3 or TRBV12-4 and TRBJ1-2, with a weak D call TRBD1 (5 bases). The CDR3 runs 13 residues. The V end was cut by 9 bases, the J end by 8 bases, with 19 bases between. Here the CDR3 reads CASNPRGYEGYTF. The CDR3 DNA reads as TGTGCCAGTAACCCTAGGGGCTACGAGGGCTACACCTTC.

This clonotype appeared a few times. The chain uses TRBV30 and TRBJ2-5; TRBD2 matches at 7 bases. Trimming took 4 bases from V and 5 from J; bases not matched to a gene: 10. Looked up from germline, CDR1 is GTSNPN and CDR2 is SVGIG (reference sequence). The CDR3 length is 14 residues. CDR3 sequence reads: CAWTVGLPGETQYF. The CDR3 coding sequence is TGTGCCTGGACTGTGGGACTACCGGGGGAGACCCAGTACTTC.

Within the sample, this clonotype is medium-sized. The V gene is TRBV5-1, the J gene TRBJ2-1; D is uncertain. Germline CDR1 SGHRS, CDR2 YFSETQ. The CDR3 spans 15 residues. V lost 0 bases and J lost 0, with 7 bases in between. CDR3 nucleotide sequence: TGCGCCAGCAGCTTGGGACTCCGCTCCTACAATGAGCAGTTCTTC. Its protein product is CASSLGLRSYNEQFF.